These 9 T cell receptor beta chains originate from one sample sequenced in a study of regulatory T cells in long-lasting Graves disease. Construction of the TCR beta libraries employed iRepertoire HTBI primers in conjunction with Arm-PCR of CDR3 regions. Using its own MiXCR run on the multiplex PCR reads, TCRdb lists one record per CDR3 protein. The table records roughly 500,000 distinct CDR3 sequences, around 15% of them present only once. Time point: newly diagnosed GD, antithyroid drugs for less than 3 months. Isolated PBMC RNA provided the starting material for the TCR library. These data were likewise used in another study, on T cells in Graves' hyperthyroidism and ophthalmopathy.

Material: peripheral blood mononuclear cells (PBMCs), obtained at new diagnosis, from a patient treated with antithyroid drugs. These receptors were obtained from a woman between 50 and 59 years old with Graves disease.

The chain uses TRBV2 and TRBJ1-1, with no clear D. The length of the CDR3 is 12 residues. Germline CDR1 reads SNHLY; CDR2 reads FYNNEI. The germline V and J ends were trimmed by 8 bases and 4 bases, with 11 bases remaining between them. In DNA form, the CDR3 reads TGTGCCAGCGACTACCTGGGCACTGAAGCTTTCTTT. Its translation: CASDYLGTEAFF.

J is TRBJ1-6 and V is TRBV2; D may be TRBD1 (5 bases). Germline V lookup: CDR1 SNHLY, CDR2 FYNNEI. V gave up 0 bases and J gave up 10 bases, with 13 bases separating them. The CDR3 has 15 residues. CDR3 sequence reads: CASSEAPEGRSPLHF. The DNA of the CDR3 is TGTGCCAGCAGTGAAGCGCCCGAGGGGCGATCACCCCTCCACTTT.

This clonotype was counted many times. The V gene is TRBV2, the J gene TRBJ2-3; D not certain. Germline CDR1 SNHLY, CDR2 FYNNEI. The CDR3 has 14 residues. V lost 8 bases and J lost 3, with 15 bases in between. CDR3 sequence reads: CASGPRSRTDTQYF. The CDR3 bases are TGTGCCAGCGGCCCGAGGTCTAGGACAGATACGCAGTATTTT.

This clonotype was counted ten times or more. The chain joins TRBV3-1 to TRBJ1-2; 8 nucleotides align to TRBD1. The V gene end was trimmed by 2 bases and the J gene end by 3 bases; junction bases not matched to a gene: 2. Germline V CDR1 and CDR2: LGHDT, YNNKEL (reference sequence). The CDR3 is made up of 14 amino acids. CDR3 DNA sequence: TGTGCCAGCAGCCAACAGACAGGGGACTATGGCTACACCTTC. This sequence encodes CASSQQTGDYGYTF.

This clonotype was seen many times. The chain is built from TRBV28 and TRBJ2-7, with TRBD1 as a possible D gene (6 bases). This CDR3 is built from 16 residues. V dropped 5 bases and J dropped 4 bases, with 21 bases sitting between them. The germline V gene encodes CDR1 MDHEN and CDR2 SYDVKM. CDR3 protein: CASSLSPIWGPYEQYF. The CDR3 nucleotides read TGTGCCAGCAGTCTTTCCCCGATATGGGGGCCTTACGAGCAGTACTTC.

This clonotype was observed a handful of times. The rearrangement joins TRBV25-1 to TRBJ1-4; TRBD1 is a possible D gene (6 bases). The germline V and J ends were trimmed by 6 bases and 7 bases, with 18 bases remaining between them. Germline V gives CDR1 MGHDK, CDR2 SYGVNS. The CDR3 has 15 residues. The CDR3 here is CASSDVGRGSEKLFF. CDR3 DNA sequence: TGTGCCAGCAGCGATGTGGGCAGGGGAAGTGAAAAACTGTTTTTT.

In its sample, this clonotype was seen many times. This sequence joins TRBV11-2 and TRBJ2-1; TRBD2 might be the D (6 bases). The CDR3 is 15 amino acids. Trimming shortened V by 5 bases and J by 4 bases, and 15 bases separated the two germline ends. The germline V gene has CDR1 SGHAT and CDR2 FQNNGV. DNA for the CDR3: TGTGCCAGCAGCCCAGGGACTTTACTTTACAATGAGCAGTTCTTC. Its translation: CASSPGTLLYNEQFF.

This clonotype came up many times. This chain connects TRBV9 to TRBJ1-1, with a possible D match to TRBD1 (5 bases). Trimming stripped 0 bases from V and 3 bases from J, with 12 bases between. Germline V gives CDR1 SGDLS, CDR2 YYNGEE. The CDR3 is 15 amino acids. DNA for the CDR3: TGTGCCAGCAGCGTAGGACCAAGAGGGGACACTGAAGCTTTCTTT. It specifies CASSVGPRGDTEAFF.

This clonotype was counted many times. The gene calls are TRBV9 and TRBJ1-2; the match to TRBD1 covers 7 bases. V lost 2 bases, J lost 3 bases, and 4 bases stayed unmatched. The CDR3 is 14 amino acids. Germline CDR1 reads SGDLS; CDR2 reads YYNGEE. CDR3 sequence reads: CASSVRGLDYGYTF. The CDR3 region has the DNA TGTGCCAGCAGCGTGAGGGGGCTCGACTATGGCTACACCTTC.